Listed here are 13 T cell receptor beta chains from one sample, sequenced in a study of blood T cell repertoires in COVID-19. Data came from immunoSEQ multiplex PCR; TCRdb stores just in-frame clones and leaves some out. The data show 250,000 to 350,000 clones, roughly nine tenths seen once. The sample comprised PBMCs or T cells enriched from blood (not recorded which). The receptor source for this set is a woman aged 18 to 35 who had recovered from COVID-19.

The chain links TRBV5-5 to TRBJ1-5, with D maybe TRBD1 (5 bases). Germline values: CDR1 SGHKS, CDR2 YYEKEE (reference sequence). This CDR3 is built from 12 residues. The V and J ends lost 2 bases and 7 bases respectively, with 7 bases between them. CDR3 region: CASSFPGQPQHF. The CDR3 DNA reads as TGTGCCAGCAGCTTTCCAGGGCAGCCCCAGCATTTT. The full variable domain, rest sourced from reference TRBV5-5 and TRBJ1-5, is DAGVTQSPTHLIKTRGQQVTLRCSPISGHKSVSWYQQVLGQGPQFIFQYYEKEERGRGNFPDRFSARQFPNYSSELNVNALLLGDSALYLCASSFPGQPQHFGDGTRLSIL.

The chain recombines TRBV6-4 with TRBJ2-1, with 11 bases aligning to TRBD2. V lost 5 bases and J lost 6; bases outside the gene matches: 9. From germline, CDR1 is MRHNA and CDR2 SNTAGT. The CDR3 has 16 amino acids. The CDR3 region is CASSTFSGGDFNEQFF. CDR3 DNA sequence: TGTGCCAGCAGTACATTTAGCGGGGGGGATTTCAATGAGCAGTTCTTC.

The chain couples TRBV27 to TRBJ2-3; D might be TRBD1 (6 bases). This CDR3 contains 16 residues. V was shortened by 5 bases and J by 2 bases, with 17 bases between the two germline ends. Germline CDR1 MNHEY, CDR2 SMNVEV (reference sequence). CDR3 coding DNA: TGTGCCAGCAGTAATAGCCGGGACAAAAACACAGATACGCAGTATTTT. It is translated as CASSNSRDKNTDTQYF.

The chain has TRBV6-6 and TRBJ1-1, with a tentative D call TRBD1 (5 bases). The V end lost 7 bases, the J end lost 7 bases, and 10 bases lay between the germline ends. Germline CDR1 MNHNY, CDR2 SVGAGI (reference sequence). This CDR3 contains 11 residues. The CDR3 loop reads CASTPDSEAFF. CDR3 bases: TGTGCCAGCACCCCAGACAGTGAAGCTTTCTTT.

The rearrangement links TRBV6-1 to TRBJ1-1, with TRBD1 matching over 7 bases. From germline, CDR1 is MNHNS and CDR2 SASEGT. The trim removed 5 bases at V and 5 bases at J, leaving 11 bases unmatched. The CDR3 loop spans 15 amino acids. CDR3 in amino acids: CASSSDRQGWTEAFF. CDR3 nucleotide sequence: TGTGCCAGCAGTTCCGATAGACAGGGATGGACTGAAGCTTTCTTT.

The rearrangement uses TRBV5-6 and TRBJ1-3; D uncertain. V lost 0 bases and J lost 2, with 12 bases in between. This CDR3 has 16 residues. Germline V gene lookup returns CDR1 SGHDT and CDR2 YYEEEE. The DNA for the CDR3 is TGTGCCAGCAGCTTGGCCCGCGGGATCCCTGGAAACACCATATATTTT. Translation gives CASSLARGIPGNTIYF.

J is TRBJ2-7 and V is TRBV6-5; possible D gene TRBD2, 6 bases. Germline V lookup: CDR1 MNHEY, CDR2 SVGAGI. The CDR3 has 13 amino acids. The germline V and J ends were trimmed by 4 bases and 2 bases, with 9 bases remaining between them. The CDR3 nucleotides are TGTGCCAGCAGTTGGAGGGCCGCCTACGAGCAGTACTTC. It specifies CASSWRAAYEQYF.

The J gene is TRBJ1-1, the V gene TRBV4-1; no reliable D call. Germline lookup yields CDR1 MGHRA and CDR2 YSYEKL. Deletions cut 8 bases from V and 7 bases from J, with 8 bases between. This CDR3 comprises 10 residues. The CDR3 coding sequence is TGCGCCAGCTTTAACGGTGAAGCTTTCTTT. Translation: CASFNGEAFF.

The chain is built from TRBV2 and TRBJ1-1; D ambiguous. This CDR3 is built from 13 residues. Germline values: CDR1 SNHLY, CDR2 FYNNEI. Trimming cost V 7 bases and J 4 bases, with 13 bases left between them. The CDR3 is CASTEEGGTEAFF. The CDR3 bases are TGTGCCAGCACCGAAGAGGGAGGCACTGAAGCTTTCTTT. The full variable domain, completed using reference TRBV2 and TRBJ1-1, is EPEVTQTPSHQVTQMGQEVILRCVPISNHLYFYWYRQILGQKVEFLVSFYNNEISEKSEIFDDQFSVERPDGSNFTLKIRSTKLEDSAMYFCASTEEGGTEAFFGQGTRLTVV.

The genes are TRBV5-1 and TRBJ1-1, with D possibly being TRBD1 (5 bases). Germline values: CDR1 SGHRS, CDR2 YFSETQ. V lost 0 bases, J lost 7 bases, and 16 bases lay in between. The CDR3 sequence is 15 residues long. The CDR3 is CASSLGGGAPIEAFF. DNA of the CDR3: TGCGCCAGCAGCTTGGGCGGAGGGGCACCAATTGAAGCTTTCTTT. The whole variable domain, filled in from reference TRBV5-1 and TRBJ1-1, reads KAGVTQTPRYLIKTRGQQVTLSCSPISGHRSVSWYQQTPGQGLQFLFEYFSETQRNKGNFPGRFSGRQFSNSRSEMNVSTLELGDSALYLCASSLGGGAPIEAFFGQGTRLTVV.

This clone showed up just once. V usage is TRBV20-1 and J usage is TRBJ2-5; D call uncertain. Trimming removed 5 bases at V and 6 bases at J, with 10 bases between. CDR3 size: 11 residues. Germline-derived CDR1 and CDR2 are DFQATT and SNEGSKA (reference sequence). The CDR3 region has the DNA TGCAGTGCTTTTTTAGTACAGACCCAGTACTTC. It translates to CSAFLVQTQYF.

V gene TRBV6-5 combines with J gene TRBJ1-1, with 7 bases that match TRBD1. The V segment lost 6 bases and the J segment 8 bases; nucleotides outside the gene matches: 9. This CDR3 contains 13 residues. Germline CDR1 MNHEY, CDR2 SVGAGI. The CDR3 loop reads CASRRQGGDEAFF. DNA of the CDR3: TGTGCCAGCAGAAGACAGGGAGGAGACGAAGCTTTCTTT.

This rearrangement joins TRBV9 to TRBJ2-5; D might be TRBD2 (7 bases). The CDR3 length is 15 residues. The germline V gene encodes CDR1 SGDLS and CDR2 YYNGEE. Trimming took 6 bases from V and 2 from J, leaving 17 bases between them. DNA of the CDR3: TGTGCCAGCACCATAGGGGGGGGAGGACAAGAGACCCAGTACTTC. The encoded protein is CASTIGGGGQETQYF.